This TCR beta chain is from a study of cytomegalovirus exposure and HLA in healthy donors. Findings of the study overall: Among CMV-associated TCR beta chains, most appeared HLA-restricted in a later analysis. One later analysis reportedly identified an Asian-associated ancestry cluster that showed fewer N-insertions than the roughly 700-donor mean.

Between the trimmed V and J ends, which lost 0 bases and 11 bases, there was a span of 13 bases. The V gene's germline CDR1 is MNHEY and CDR2 SVGAGI. This CDR3 comprises 13 residues. Amplification used 60 Vbeta primers and 13 Jbeta primers. TCRdb keeps only in-frame clones here, not all; method: immunoSEQ multiplex PCR. The table lists about 190,000 clones, 60% to 85% of them singletons, with roughly 1.5% in the top ten. On this clone itself: Its matching antigen is unknown.

This clonotype was obtained from a young woman in good health and CMV-seronegative. The chain employs TRBV6-5 and TRBJ1-1, with D unclear. Sequencing used PBMCs. Here the CDR3 reads CASSYSAPGMAFF. The CDR3, as DNA: TGTGCCAGCAGTTACTCGGCCCCGGGAATGGCTTTCTTT.